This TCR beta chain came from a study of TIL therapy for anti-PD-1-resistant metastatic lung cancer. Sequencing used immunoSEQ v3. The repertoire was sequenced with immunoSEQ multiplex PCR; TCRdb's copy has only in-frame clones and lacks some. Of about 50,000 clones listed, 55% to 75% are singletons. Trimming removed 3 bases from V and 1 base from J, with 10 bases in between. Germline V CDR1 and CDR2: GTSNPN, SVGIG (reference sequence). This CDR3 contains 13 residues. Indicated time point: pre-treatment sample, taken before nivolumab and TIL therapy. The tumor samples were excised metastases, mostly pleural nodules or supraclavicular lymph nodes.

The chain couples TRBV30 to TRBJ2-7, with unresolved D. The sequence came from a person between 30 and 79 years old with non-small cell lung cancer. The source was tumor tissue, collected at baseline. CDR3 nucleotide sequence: TGTGCCTGGAGCCCCTCGAGTTCCTACGAGCAGTACTTC. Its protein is CAWSPSSSYEQYF.